The subject of this entry is one T cell receptor beta chain. It has no known antigen specificity. No base quality values were provided; no much bigger clone lies one nucleotide off. This entry is derived from a study of Ad26.COV2.S vaccination and SARS-CoV-2 variants (dated by TCRdb to the early 2020s). Turning to the overall study: Vaccine-arm donors came from COV1001, a multicentre, randomized, double-blind, placebo-controlled phase I-IIa trial of Ad26.COV2.S in healthy adults. Investigators remained blinded to trial group allocation during experiments and outcome assessment. Ad26.COV2.S was given intramuscularly at 5x10^10 or 1x10^11 viral particles, as a single shot or as two shots 56 days apart. TCRbeta repertoire sequencing served as the tool for gauging how specific and how broad the SARS-CoV-2-reactive T cell receptors were following Ad26.COV2.S vaccination. A total of about 30 samples were included in the TCR-sequenced set, comprising around 19 Ad26.COV2.S vaccine recipients, 5 placebo recipients and 8 SARS-CoV-2 convalescent individuals. Trial participants were randomized into five groups of five: low-dose or high-dose Ad26.COV2.S given once or twice, or placebo on both occasions.

This specimen's treatment or condition label, per the study, means: 15 to 20 received Ad26.COV2.S at low or high dose, single or two shots; about 5 received placebo; per-sample allocation not given. For vaccine and placebo recipients, the sequenced repertoires came from samples collected on day 63 after the first injection. Cohort 1b enrolled roughly 25 adults aged 18-55 years at a single site in Boston, USA, between 29 July and 7 August 2020. Ad26.COV2.S consisted of a replication-incompetent adenovirus type 26 vector by which a prefusion-stabilized SARS-CoV-2 spike protein from the original Wuhan strain was expressed. V gives up 1 base and J gives up 5 bases, and the segment between their germline ends measures 9 bases. From the cysteine up to the phenylalanine, the CDR3 has a length of 14 residues. Only the CDR3 DNA stays, 42 bases, in frame from base 1. Reading the germline V gene gives CDR1 SGHRS and CDR2 YFSETQ.

General findings and caveats noted by the study authors: Vaccine and placebo recipients had similar non-spike TCR breadth, a finding consistent with the vaccine containing only spike. Comparing responses between vaccine doses or regimens was not something the study was powered to do. Ad26.COV2.S recipients had higher spike-specific TCR breadth than placebo recipients (P = 0.0014). After vaccination, substantial breadth of spike-specific CD8+ and CD4+ T cell responses was reported. The authors noted that the TCR breadth and depth analyses may have underestimated total T cell responses.

TCRbeta CDR3 regions were sequenced with the immunoSEQ Assay. After extraction, genomic DNA underwent amplification by bias-controlled multiplex PCR, followed by high-throughput sequencing. The published analysis was carried out like this. Collapsing and filtering of sequences were performed to quantify the absolute abundance of each unique TCRbeta CDR3 region. T cell fraction was estimated by normalizing TCRbeta template counts to usable DNA, with usable DNA measured through amplification of reference genes found in all nucleated cells. Repertoire TCRs were annotated as SARS-CoV-2-specific by exact matching of V gene, CDR3 amino acid sequence and J gene to a known reactive TCR set. MIRA supplied the reference SARS-CoV-2 TCR set, which was filtered for enrichment in COVID-19-positive ImmuneCODE repertoires so that public or cross-reactive TCRs were removed. Drawing on the MIRA antigens, annotated TCRs were analysed further at the level of specific ORF or position within ORF. Breadth was defined as annotated unique rearrangements over total unique productive rearrangements; depth was the summed frequency of those rearrangements. Group comparisons of TCR breadth used two-sided Wilcoxon rank-sum tests. This immuneACCESS table, as held by TCRdb, lists in-frame sequences with V and J called but not all clones. Of the missing ones, under half trace to an unresolved V gene in checked studies; the others have no known cause. The V and J calls and clone size come from that table; D and trimming were worked out from the DNA. The sample table contains about half a million clones; only one count was recorded for 80% to 90% of them. The ten largest make up more than 1.5% of the sample.

The sample here was peripheral blood, taken in a trial of Ad26.COV2.S vaccine versus placebo. The TCR originated in a person aged 18-60 years who received the Ad26.COV2.S COVID-19 vaccine or a placebo. The receptor chain draws on TRBV5-1 and TRBJ2-2; the D segment could be TRBD1, given 6 matching bases. The CDR3 reads as follows: CASSLQGHTGELFF. The DNA sequence is TGCGCCAGCAGCTTGCAGGGGCATACCGGGGAGCTGTTTTTT. With all but the CDR3 taken from the reference TRBV5-1 and TRBJ2-2 genes, the full variable domain is: KAGVTQTPRYLIKTRGQQVTLSCSPISGHRSVSWYQQTPGQGLQFLFEYFSETQRNKGNFPGRFSGRQFSNSRSEMNVSTLELGDSALYLCASSLQGHTGELFFGEGSRLTVL.